This T cell receptor beta chain was obtained from a study of identifying expanded T cells in peripheral blood. Looked up from germline, CDR1 is ENHRY and CDR2 is SYGVKD. Trimming removed 0 bases at V and 4 bases at J, with 12 bases between. The length of the CDR3 is 15 residues. Worth noting for this clone: The antigen remains unidentified.

TCRdb keeps only in-frame clones here, not all; method: immunoSEQ multiplex PCR. The sample yields 84,000 or so clones, 89% seen once. Findings and caveats of the study: Clone count variance between approximately two-week samples rose with total template count. About 1.2 clones differed between technical replicates, versus roughly 17 and 20 over time.

This TCR derives from a person between 18 and 75 years old in good health. Sequencing was carried out using blood. The chain recombines TRBV10-3 with TRBJ1-1, with D maybe TRBD1 (6 bases). The CDR3 protein is CAISESGGWSTEAFF. The CDR3 DNA follows: TGTGCCATCAGTGAGTCTGGGGGCTGGAGCACTGAAGCTTTCTTT.